The subject of this entry is one T cell receptor (beta chain). Its specificity is unknown. CDR3 length equals 14 residues. CDR1 and CDR2 (germline): LNHDA, SQIVND (reference sequence). Losses at the gene ends were 7 bases for V and 3 bases for J; bases not matched to a gene: 7. The source of the sample is a study of shared clonotypes between healthy human individuals. Here immunoSEQ multiplex PCR was the method, and the copy in TCRdb shows in-frame clones only, minus some. The table shows some 630,000 clones, with about three quarters occurring only once. General study points: Larger estimated richness was generally seen in naive subsets than in memory subsets. Naive CD4 clonotypes were shared across several donors at about 5.2%.

The sample consisted of memory CD4+ T cells sorted from blood. Stated subset: CD45RA-negative fraction. The chain employs TRBV19 and TRBJ1-2; 8 nucleotides align to TRBD1. This clonotype was obtained from a woman younger than 45 in good health. CDR3 DNA: TGTGCCAGTACTAGGACAGGGCCCGACTATGGCTACACCTTC. It translates to CASTRTGPDYGYTF.